This T cell receptor beta chain derives from a study of blood T cells in healthy people across ages. This CDR3 region has 19 residues. Per the germline V gene, CDR1 is MNHEY and CDR2 is SMNVEV (reference sequence). The trim removed 10 bases at V and 0 bases at J, leaving 18 bases unmatched. Details on this clonotype: The target antigen is unknown.

Study-wide findings and caveats: Among long-lived donors, naive CD4+ cells were more numerous and diversity higher than in aged donors.

The authors ran a second PCR of 7 to 11 cycles using a sample-barcoded 5' primer and a J-beta primer mix. Each TCR beta cDNA got a 12-nucleotide random molecular identifier. MiXCR, run by TCRdb on the 5' RACE reads, gives a single entry per CDR3 protein. The profile shows around 970,000 distinct CDR3 sequences, roughly 51% of them singletons. The sample providers were healthy Caucasian people from Russia, aged about 6 to 95. This clonotype originated in a woman aged 60-75 years in good health. The chain employs TRBV27 and TRBJ1-6; TRBD1 matches at 7 bases. The sample comprised blood. The CDR3 DNA follows: TGTGCCAACGGAAAGGAGACAGGGAAACAAGGCTCCTATAATTCACCCCTCCACTTT. Translating gives CANGKETGKQGSYNSPLHF.